In this sample, the clone carrying this T cell receptor (beta chain) turned up many times. Its specificity is unknown. In TCRdb, the RACE reads were re-called with MiXCR into one record per CDR3 protein. The sample has 350,000 to 400,000 distinct CDR3 sequences, more than 4.5% seen once. There are 13 residues in the CDR3. Germline V CDR1 and CDR2: DFQATT, SNEGSKA (reference sequence). V dropped 5 bases and J dropped 3 bases, with 14 bases sitting between them. The data derive from a study of human T cells and chemical hapten exposure. Study context: Upper inner arm skin measuring about 2 cm by about 2 cm received 2% DPC for sensitization. Diphenylcyclopropenone was applied weekly to patients' scalps across the roughly 23-week study. Study-level points and caveats: Relative to control repertoires, expanded TCRs gave rise to significantly more large CDR3 similarity clusters.

Time point noted: pre-sensitization, week 0. Treatment described: therapeutic diphenylcyclopropenone sensitization with weekly scalp DPC. The study enrolled 18 to 70-year-old alopecia patients suitable for DPC. This sample comprised whole blood, obtained in connection with sensitization to the hapten diphenylcyclopropenone (DPC). This clonotype was obtained from a woman aged 50 to 60 with alopecia areata. Some clones in this sample may be carry-over from other donors' samples. The chain couples TRBV20-1 to TRBJ2-7, with D perhaps assigned TRBD1 or TRBD2 (5 bases each). The CDR3 sequence is CSAPPRDRYEQYF. The CDR3 coding sequence is TGCAGTGCTCCCCCCCGGGACCGCTACGAGCAGTACTTC.